What follows is one T cell receptor (beta chain) and its context. Its antigen is still unknown. The sample originates from a study of T cell responses to AZD1222 COVID-19 vaccine. The table came from immunoSEQ multiplex PCR; TCRdb's copy has only in-frame clones and leaves some out. This sample has fewer than 110,000 clones, with 88% found just once. In germline, CDR1 is SGHRS, CDR2 YFSETQ. The ends were cut back, 5 bases at V and 2 bases at J, with 14 bases in the middle. This CDR3 is 14 amino acids long. Study-level results: The reported proportion of spike-specific TCRs targeting unmutated variant regions was nearly half.

The receptor comes from an adult in good health. Here the sequenced sample was peripheral blood, taken on day 0 of AZD1222 vaccination. The V call is TRBV5-1, the J call TRBJ2-7; no definite D call. CDR3 sequence reads: CASRDSRAPYEQYF. DNA for the CDR3: TGCGCCAGCAGGGATTCCAGAGCACCCTACGAGCAGTACTTC.